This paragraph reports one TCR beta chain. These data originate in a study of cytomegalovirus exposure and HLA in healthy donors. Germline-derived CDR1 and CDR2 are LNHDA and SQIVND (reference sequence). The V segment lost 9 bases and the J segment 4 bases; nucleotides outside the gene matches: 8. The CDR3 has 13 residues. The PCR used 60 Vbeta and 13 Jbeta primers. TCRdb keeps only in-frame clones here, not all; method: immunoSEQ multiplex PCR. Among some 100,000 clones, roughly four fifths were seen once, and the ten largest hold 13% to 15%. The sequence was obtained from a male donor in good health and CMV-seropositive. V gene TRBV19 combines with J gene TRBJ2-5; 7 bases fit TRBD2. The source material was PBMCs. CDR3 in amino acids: CASSGGTSETQYF. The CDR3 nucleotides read TGTGCCAGCTCCGGGGGGACCTCAGAGACCCAGTACTTC.